This TCR beta chain derives from a study of T cell responses to AZD1222 COVID-19 vaccine. Study as a whole: Analysis merged second doses at about 4 or about 12 weeks.

V was shortened by 3 bases and J by 2 bases, with 2 bases between the two germline ends. Looked up from germline, CDR1 is SGHNT and CDR2 is YYREEE (reference sequence). The CDR3 contains 11 residues. The table came from immunoSEQ multiplex PCR; TCRdb's copy has only in-frame clones and leaves some out. Here the sample spans 100,000 to 120,000 clones, 81% being singletons. The chain uses TRBV5-4 and TRBJ1-2; the D is unclear. The receptor was derived from an adult in good health. The specimen was peripheral blood, collected on day 0 of AZD1222 vaccination. CDR3 in amino acids: CASSSNYGYTF. CDR3 DNA: TGTGCCAGCAGCTCGAACTATGGCTACACCTTC. Full variable domain (rest looked up from reference TRBV5-4 and TRBJ1-2): ETGVTQSPTHLIKTRGQQVTLRCSSQSGHNTVSWYQQALGQGPQFIFQYYREEENGRGNFPPRFSGLQFPNYSSELNVNALELDDSALYLCASSSNYGYTFGSGTRLTVV.